These 9 T cell receptor beta chains share one sample of origin, sequenced in a study of post-analysis software for immune sequencing data. Tagging with unique molecular identifiers was a feature of the TCR beta cDNA libraries. TCRdb fed the PCR reads into MiXCR, producing one record per CDR3 protein. Of over 150,000 distinct CDR3 sequences detected, around 36% appear once; the ten largest clones hold around 30%. Source: blood, taken after autologous hematopoietic stem cell transplantation. The receptors shown here come from a girl aged 5-17 years with multiple sclerosis.

This clonotype showed up just a few times. The chain combines TRBV6-2 or TRBV6-3 with TRBJ2-5; 7 bases are shared with TRBD2. The last part of the DNA fits TRBJ2-7 better; the J call may be wrong. This CDR3 is built from 14 residues. From germline, CDR1 is MNHEY and CDR2 SVGEGT. CDR3 protein: CASSRTLAEYEQYF. DNA of the CDR3: TGTGCCAGCAGTCGGACCCTAGCGGAATACGAGCAGTACTTC.

The gene calls are TRBV20-1 and TRBJ2-7; possible D gene TRBD1, 6 bases. The CDR3 sequence is 16 residues long. Germline V CDR1 and CDR2: DFQATT, SNEGSKA (reference sequence). Trimming stripped 0 bases from V and 0 bases from J, with 15 bases between. The CDR3 loop reads CSARDLGTMISYEQYF. For the CDR3, the DNA is TGCAGTGCTAGAGATCTGGGGACAATGATCTCCTACGAGCAGTACTTC.

The rearrangement uses TRBV6-1 and TRBJ2-7, with unresolved D. This CDR3 is built from 14 residues. V was cut by 1 base and J by 2 bases, with 9 bases left in between. CDR1 and CDR2 (germline): MNHNS, SASEGT. CDR3 sequence (DNA): TGTGCCAGCAGTGAAGGGACGGAGCCCTACGAGCAGTACTTC. Encoded protein: CASSEGTEPYEQYF.

The CDR3 is CASSLGGLAGNEQFF. As DNA, the CDR3 is TGTGCCAGCAGCTTGGGGGGACTAGCGGGAAATGAGCAGTTCTTC. The chain combines TRBV5-5 with TRBJ2-1; 13 bases agree with TRBD2. CDR3 length: 15 residues. CDR1 is SGHKS and CDR2 is YYEKEE in the germline V gene (reference sequence). Trimming at V came to 0 bases and at J to 7 bases, leaving 1 base not matched to a gene.

This clonotype has a handful of counts. The chain couples TRBV29-1 to TRBJ2-3; D possibly corresponds to TRBD1 (7 bases). The germline V gene encodes CDR1 SQVTM and CDR2 ANQGSEA. The CDR3 has 14 residues. Trimming took 4 bases from V and 1 from J, leaving 12 bases between them. The CDR3 here is CSVGRGAGTDTQYF. Written as DNA, the CDR3 is TGCAGCGTTGGCAGGGGGGCGGGCACAGATACGCAGTATTTT.

About this clonotype: Mismatch with germline at one junction end may stem from a read error. This chain uses TRBV7-2 with TRBJ1-2; D uncertain. Germline lookup yields CDR1 SGHTA and CDR2 FQGNSA. This CDR3 is 14 amino acids long. The CDR3 DNA reads as TGTGCCAGCGGCTTAGCGCGACGGGTGGGGGGCTACACCTTC. This codes for CASGLARRVGGYTF.

This clonotype has just a few counts. The rearrangement uses TRBV6-2 or TRBV6-3 and TRBJ2-7, with TRBD2 identical over 13 bases. Looked up from germline, CDR1 is MNHEY and CDR2 is SVGEGT. The CDR3 contains 16 residues. V was pared by 5 bases and J by 5 bases, with 9 bases of the junction left unmatched. CDR3 sequence: CASSETSGRKIHEQYF. CDR3 in DNA: TGTGCCAGCAGTGAGACTAGCGGGAGGAAGATCCACGAGCAGTACTTC.

This clonotype was seen repeatedly, ten times or more. The CDR3 coding sequence is TGTGCCAGCAGTTTATCCAGGACAGGGGTCGCAGAGACCCAGTACTTC. This sequence encodes CASSLSRTGVAETQYF. The J gene is TRBJ2-5, the V gene TRBV12-3 or TRBV12-4; 9 nucleotides line up with TRBD1. This CDR3 has 16 amino acids. J was trimmed by 4 bases and V by 2 bases; bases with no gene match: 8.

The V gene is TRBV4-3, the J gene TRBJ1-5, with D possibly being TRBD1 (5 bases). The germline V and J ends were trimmed by 4 bases and 12 bases, with 28 bases remaining between them. The CDR3 sequence is 17 residues long. Looked up from germline, CDR1 is LGHNA and CDR2 is YSLEER. CDR3 in amino acids: CASSRGLRGPPYELQHF. The CDR3, as DNA: TGCGCCAGCAGCCGAGGACTGCGGGGACCTCCGTATGAGCTCCAGCATTTT.